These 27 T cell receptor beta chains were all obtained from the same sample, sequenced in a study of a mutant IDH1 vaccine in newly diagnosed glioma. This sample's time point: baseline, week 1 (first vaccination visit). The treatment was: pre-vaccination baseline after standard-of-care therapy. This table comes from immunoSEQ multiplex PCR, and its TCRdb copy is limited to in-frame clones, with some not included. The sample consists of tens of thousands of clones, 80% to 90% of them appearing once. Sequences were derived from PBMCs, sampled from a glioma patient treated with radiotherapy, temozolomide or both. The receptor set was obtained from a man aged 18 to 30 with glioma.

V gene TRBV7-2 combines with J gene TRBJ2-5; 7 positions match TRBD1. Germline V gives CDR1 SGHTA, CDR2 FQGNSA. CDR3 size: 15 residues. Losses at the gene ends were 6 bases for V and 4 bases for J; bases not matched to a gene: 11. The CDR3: CASRPNRGTLETQYF. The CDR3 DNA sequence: TGTGCCAGCAGGCCTAACAGGGGTACGTTAGAGACCCAGTACTTC. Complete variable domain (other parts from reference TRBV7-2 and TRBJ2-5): GAGVSQSPSNKVTEKGKDVELRCDPISGHTALYWYRQSLGQGLEFLIYFQGNSAPDKSGLPSDRFSAERTGGSVSTLTIQRTQQEDSAVYLCASRPNRGTLETQYFGPGTRLLVL.

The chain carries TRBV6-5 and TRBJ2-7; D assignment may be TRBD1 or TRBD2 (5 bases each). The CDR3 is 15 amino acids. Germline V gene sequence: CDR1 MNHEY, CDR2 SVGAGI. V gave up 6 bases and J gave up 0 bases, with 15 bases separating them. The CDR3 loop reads CASRRDLLSSYEQYF. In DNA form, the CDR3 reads TGTGCCAGCAGGAGGGACCTCCTGAGCTCCTACGAGCAGTACTTC.

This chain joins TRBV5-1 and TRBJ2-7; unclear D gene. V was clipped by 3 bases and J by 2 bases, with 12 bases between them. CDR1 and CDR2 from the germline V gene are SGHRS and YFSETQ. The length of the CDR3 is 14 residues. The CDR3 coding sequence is TGCGCCAGCAGCTCGAGTTCCGCAGCCTACGAGCAGTACTTC. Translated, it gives CASSSSSAAYEQYF.

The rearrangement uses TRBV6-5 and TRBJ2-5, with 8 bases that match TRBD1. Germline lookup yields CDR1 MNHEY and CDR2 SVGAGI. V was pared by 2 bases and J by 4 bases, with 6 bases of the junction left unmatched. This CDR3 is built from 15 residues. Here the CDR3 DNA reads TGTGCCAGCAGTTACCTCGACAGGGGCAGAGAGACCCAGTACTTC. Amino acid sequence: CASSYLDRGRETQYF.

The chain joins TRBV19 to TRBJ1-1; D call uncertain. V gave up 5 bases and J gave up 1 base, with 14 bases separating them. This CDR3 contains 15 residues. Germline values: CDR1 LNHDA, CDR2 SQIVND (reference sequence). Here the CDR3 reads CASSAKTTGNTEAFF. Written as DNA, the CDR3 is TGTGCCAGTAGTGCGAAGACGACGGGGAACACTGAAGCTTTCTTT.

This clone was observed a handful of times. Written as DNA, the CDR3 is TGTGCCAGCAGCTTAACCACGAACACTGAAGCTTTCTTT. Residues: CASSLTTNTEAFF. The J gene is TRBJ1-1, the V gene TRBV11-3; D gene ambiguous. Germline V gene lookup returns CDR1 SGHNT and CDR2 YENEEA. The germline V and J ends were trimmed by 2 bases and 1 base, with 5 bases remaining between them. The length of the CDR3 is 13 residues.

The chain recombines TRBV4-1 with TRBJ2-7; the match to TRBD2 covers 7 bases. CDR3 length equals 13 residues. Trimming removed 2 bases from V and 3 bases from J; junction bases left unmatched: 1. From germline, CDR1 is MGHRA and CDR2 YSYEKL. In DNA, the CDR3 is TGCGCCAGCAGCCAACGGGACTACTACGAGCAGTACTTC. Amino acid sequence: CASSQRDYYEQYF.

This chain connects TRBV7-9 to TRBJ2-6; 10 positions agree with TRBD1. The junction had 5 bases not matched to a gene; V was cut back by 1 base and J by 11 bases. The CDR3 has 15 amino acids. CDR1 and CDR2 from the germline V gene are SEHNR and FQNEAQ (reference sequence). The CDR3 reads CASSLGGQGKDVLTF. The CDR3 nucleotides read TGTGCCAGCAGCTTAGGGGGACAGGGGAAGGACGTCCTGACTTTC.

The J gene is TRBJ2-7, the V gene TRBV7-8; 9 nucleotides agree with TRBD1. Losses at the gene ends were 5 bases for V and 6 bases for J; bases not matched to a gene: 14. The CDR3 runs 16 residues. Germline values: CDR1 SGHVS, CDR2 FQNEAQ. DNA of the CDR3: TGTGCCAGCAGCCGGGACAGGGTACTAGCTTCGGGCGAGCAGTACTTC. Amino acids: CASSRDRVLASGEQYF. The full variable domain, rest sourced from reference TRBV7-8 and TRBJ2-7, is GAGVSQSPRYKVAKRGQDVALRCDPISGHVSLFWYQQALGQGPEFLTYFQNEAQLDKSGLPSDRFFAERPEGSVSTLKIQRTQQEDSAVYLCASSRDRVLASGEQYFGPGTRLTVT.

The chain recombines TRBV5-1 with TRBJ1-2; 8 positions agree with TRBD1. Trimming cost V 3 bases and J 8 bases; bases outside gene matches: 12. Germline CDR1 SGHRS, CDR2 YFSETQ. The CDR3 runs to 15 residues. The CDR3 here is CASSSSGQGHGGYTF. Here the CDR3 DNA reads TGCGCCAGCAGCTCCTCAGGACAGGGCCATGGAGGCTACACCTTC.

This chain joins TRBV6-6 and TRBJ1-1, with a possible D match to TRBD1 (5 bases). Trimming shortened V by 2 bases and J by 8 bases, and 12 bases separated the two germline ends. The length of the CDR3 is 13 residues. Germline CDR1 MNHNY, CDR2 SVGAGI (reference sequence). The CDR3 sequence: CASSYQVNREAFF. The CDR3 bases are TGTGCCAGCAGTTACCAGGTTAACAGGGAAGCTTTCTTT.

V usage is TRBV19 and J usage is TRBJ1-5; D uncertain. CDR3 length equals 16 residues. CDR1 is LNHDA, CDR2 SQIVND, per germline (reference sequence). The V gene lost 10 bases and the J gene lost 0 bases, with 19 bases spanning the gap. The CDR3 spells CATDIQGLYSNQPQHF. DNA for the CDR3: TGTGCCACCGACATTCAAGGACTTTATAGCAATCAGCCCCAGCATTTT.

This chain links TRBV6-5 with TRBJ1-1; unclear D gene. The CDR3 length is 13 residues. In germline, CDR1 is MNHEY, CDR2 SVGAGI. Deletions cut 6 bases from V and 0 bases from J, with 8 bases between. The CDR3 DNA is TGTGCCAGCAGCCGCAGCATGAACACTGAAGCTTTCTTT. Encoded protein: CASSRSMNTEAFF.

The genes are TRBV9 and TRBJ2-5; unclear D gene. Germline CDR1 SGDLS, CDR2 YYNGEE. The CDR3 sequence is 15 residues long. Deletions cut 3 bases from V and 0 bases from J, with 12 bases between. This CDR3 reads CASSARTSDQETQYF. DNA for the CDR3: TGTGCCAGCAGCGCTAGGACGAGTGACCAAGAGACCCAGTACTTC.

CDR3 nucleotide sequence: TGTGCCTGGAGTGTACGGGAGAACACTGAAGCTTTCTTT. Translation: CAWSVRENTEAFF. V is TRBV30 and J is TRBJ1-1; D unresolved. The germline V gene encodes CDR1 GTSNPN and CDR2 SVGIG (reference sequence). The CDR3 spans 13 residues. V dropped 0 bases and J dropped 1 base, with 6 bases sitting between them. Full variable domain (rest looked up from reference TRBV30 and TRBJ1-1): SQTIHQWPATLVQPVGSPLSLECTVEGTSNPNLYWYRQAAGRGLQLLFYSVGIGQISSEVPQNLSASRPQDRQFILSSKKLLLSDSGFYLCAWSVRENTEAFFGQGTRLTVV.

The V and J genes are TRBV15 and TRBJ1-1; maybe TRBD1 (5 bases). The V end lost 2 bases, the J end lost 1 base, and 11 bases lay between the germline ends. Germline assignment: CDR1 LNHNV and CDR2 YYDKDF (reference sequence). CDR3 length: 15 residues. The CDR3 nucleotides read TGTGCCACCAGCAGATTAAGACAGCAGAACACTGAAGCTTTCTTT. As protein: CATSRLRQQNTEAFF.

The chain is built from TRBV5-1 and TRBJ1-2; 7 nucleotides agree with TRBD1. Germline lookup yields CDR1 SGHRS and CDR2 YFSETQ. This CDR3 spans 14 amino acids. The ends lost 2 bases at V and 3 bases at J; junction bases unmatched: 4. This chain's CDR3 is CASSFQGEDYGYTF. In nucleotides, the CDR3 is TGCGCCAGCAGCTTCCAGGGGGAGGACTATGGCTACACCTTC.

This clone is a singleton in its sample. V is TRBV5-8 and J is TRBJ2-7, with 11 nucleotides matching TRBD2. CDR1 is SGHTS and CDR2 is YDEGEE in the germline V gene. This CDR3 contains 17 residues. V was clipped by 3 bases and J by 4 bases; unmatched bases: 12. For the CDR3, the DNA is TGTGCCAGCAGCTCTCGTCTGGGACTAGCGGAACAATACGAGCAGTACTTC. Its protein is CASSSRLGLAEQYEQYF.

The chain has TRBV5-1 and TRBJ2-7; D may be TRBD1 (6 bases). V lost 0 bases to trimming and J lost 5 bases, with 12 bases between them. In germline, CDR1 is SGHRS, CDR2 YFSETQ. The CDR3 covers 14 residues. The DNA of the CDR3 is TGCGCCAGCAGCTTGGTTAAGGGGGTCGACGAGCAGTACTTC. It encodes CASSLVKGVDEQYF. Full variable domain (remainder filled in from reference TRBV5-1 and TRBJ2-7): KAGVTQTPRYLIKTRGQQVTLSCSPISGHRSVSWYQQTPGQGLQFLFEYFSETQRNKGNFPGRFSGRQFSNSRSEMNVSTLELGDSALYLCASSLVKGVDEQYFGPGTRLTVT.

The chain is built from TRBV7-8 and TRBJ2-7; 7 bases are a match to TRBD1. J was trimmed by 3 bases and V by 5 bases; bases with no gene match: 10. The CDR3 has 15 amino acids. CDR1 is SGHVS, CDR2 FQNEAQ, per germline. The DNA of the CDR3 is TGTGCCAGCAGCAGACGGACAGGCCCTCTCTACGAGCAGTACTTC. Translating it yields CASSRRTGPLYEQYF. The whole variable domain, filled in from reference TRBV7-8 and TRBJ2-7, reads GAGVSQSPRYKVAKRGQDVALRCDPISGHVSLFWYQQALGQGPEFLTYFQNEAQLDKSGLPSDRFFAERPEGSVSTLKIQRTQQEDSAVYLCASSRRTGPLYEQYFGPGTRLTVT.

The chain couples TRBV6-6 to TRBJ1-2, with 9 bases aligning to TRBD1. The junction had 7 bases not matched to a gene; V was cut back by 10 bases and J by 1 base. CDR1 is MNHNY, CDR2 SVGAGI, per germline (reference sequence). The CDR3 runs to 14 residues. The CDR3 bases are TGTGCCACCATCAGGACAGGGGTTAACTATGGCTACACCTTC. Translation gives CATIRTGVNYGYTF.

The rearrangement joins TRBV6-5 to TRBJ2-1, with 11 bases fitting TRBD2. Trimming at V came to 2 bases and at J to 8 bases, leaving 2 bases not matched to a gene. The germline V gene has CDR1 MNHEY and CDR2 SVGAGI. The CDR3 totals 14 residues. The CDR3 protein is CASSYTSGRHEQFF. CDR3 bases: TGTGCCAGCAGTTACACTAGCGGGAGACATGAGCAGTTCTTC.

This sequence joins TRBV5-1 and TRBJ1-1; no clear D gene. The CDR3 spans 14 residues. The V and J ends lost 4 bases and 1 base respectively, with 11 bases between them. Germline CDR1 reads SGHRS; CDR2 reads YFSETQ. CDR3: CASSPVTANTEAFF. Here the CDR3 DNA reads TGCGCCAGCAGCCCCGTCACAGCGAACACTGAAGCTTTCTTT.

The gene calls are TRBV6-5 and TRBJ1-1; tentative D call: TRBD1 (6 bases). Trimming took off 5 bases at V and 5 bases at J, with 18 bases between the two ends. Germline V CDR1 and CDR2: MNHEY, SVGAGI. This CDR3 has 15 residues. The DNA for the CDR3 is TGTGCCAGCAGTAGAGGACAGTTGGCGAGAACTGAAGCTTTCTTT. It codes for CASSRGQLARTEAFF.

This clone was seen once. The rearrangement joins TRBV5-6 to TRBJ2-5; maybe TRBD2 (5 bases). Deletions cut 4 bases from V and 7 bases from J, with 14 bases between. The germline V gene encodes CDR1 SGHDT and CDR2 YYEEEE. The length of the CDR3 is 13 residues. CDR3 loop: CASSRGSLGTQYF. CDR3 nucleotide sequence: TGTGCCAGCAGCCGAGGGAGTCTGGGGACCCAGTACTTC.

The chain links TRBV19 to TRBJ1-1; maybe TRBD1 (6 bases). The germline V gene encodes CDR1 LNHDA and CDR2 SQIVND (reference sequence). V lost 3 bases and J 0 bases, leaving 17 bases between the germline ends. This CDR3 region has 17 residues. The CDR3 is CASSITGRGRMNTEAFF. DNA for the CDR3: TGTGCCAGTAGTATTACAGGGCGGGGCCGAATGAACACTGAAGCTTTCTTT.

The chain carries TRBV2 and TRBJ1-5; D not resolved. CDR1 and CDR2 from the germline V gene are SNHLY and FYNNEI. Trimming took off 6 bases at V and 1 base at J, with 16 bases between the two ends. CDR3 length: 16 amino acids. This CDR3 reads CASRAEREGSNQPQHF. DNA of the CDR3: TGTGCCAGCAGGGCGGAAAGGGAAGGGAGCAATCAGCCCCAGCATTTT.